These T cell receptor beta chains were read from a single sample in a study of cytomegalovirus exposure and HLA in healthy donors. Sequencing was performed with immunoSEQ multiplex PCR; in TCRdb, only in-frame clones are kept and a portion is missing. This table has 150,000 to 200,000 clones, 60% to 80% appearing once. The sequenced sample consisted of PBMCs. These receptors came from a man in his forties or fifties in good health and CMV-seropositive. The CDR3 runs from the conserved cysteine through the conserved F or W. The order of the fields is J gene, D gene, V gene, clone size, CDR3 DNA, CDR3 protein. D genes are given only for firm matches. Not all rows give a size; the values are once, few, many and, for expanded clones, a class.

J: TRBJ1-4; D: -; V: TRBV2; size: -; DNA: TGTGCCAGCAGCGGCCGGGTTGCAACTAATGAAAAACTGTTTTTT; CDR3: CASSGRVATNEKLFF
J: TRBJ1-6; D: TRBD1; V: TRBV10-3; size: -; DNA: TGTGCCATCAGTGAGCCTGGACAGGCCATAAATTCACCCCTCCACTTT; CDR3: CAISEPGQAINSPLHF
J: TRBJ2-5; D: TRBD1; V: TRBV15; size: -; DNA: TGTGCCACCAGCAAAGGACAGGGTCAGACCCAGTACTTC; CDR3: CATSKGQGQTQYF
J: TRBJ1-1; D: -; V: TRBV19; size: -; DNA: TGTGCCAGTAGTAGGGGAGGGGTGTGGGTCTTCGCTGAAGCTTTCTTT; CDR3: CASSRGGVWVFAEAFF
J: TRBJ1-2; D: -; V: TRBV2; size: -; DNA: TGTGCCAGCAGGGAACAAGGTGGTACCGCGGGTGGCTACACCTTC; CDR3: CASREQGGTAGGYTF
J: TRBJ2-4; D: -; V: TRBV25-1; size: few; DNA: TGTGCCAGCATGGGTCAGGGTAAAAACATTCAGTACTTC; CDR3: CASMGQGKNIQYF
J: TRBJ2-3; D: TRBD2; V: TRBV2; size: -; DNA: TGTGCCAGCAGTTTAGCGGGGTTGAGGCAAAATACGCAGTATTTT; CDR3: CASSLAGLRQNTQYF
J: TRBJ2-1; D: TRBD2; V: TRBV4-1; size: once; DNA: TGCGCCAGCAGCCAAGGCGAAACTAGCGGGGGGGCCTCCTACAATGAGCAGTTCTTC; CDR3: CASSQGETSGGASYNEQFF
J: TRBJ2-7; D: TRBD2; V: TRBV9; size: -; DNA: TGTGCCAGCAGCGTTTACTCCGGGGGGGACGAGCAGTACTTC; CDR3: CASSVYSGGDEQYF
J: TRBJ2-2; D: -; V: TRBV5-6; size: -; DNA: TGTGCCAGCAGCTTTATAGAGGTGAACACCGGGGAGCTGTTTTTT; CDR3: CASSFIEVNTGELFF
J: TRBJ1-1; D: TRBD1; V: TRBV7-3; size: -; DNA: TGTGCCAGCAGCTTAAGTCCGAGGGGGCAAATCCCCTTACACACTGAAGCTTTCTTT; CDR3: CASSLSPRGQIPLHTEAFF
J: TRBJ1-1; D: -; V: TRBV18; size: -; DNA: TGTGCCAGCTCACCACGAACCGCGACGGGGACTTTCTTT; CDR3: CASSPRTATGTFF
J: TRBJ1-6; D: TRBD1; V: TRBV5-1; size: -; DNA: TGCGCCAGCAGCTCCCGACAGGGGGCCATAGGTGATTCACCCCTCCACTTT; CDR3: CASSSRQGAIGDSPLHF
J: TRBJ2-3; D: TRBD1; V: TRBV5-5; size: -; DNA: TGTGCCAGCAGCGCGGCTACAGGGGCCTCGGGAGATACGCAGTATTTT; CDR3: CASSAATGASGDTQYF
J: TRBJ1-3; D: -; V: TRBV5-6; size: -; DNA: TGTGCCAGCAGCCTAAGACAGGATTACTCTGGAAACACCATATATTTT; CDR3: CASSLRQDYSGNTIYF
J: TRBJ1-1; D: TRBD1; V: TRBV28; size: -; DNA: TGTGCCAGCAACCTCCAGGGGGGAGGCACTGAAGCTTTCTTT; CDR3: CASNLQGGGTEAFF
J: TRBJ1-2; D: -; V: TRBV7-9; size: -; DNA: TGTGCCAGCAGCTTAGAGGGGGGGTTGAGTGGCTACACCTTC; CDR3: CASSLEGGLSGYTF
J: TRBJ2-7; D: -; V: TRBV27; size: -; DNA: TGTGCCAGCAGTGAGGTTGGGGAGGCGAGCGAGCAGTACTTC; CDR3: CASSEVGEASEQYF
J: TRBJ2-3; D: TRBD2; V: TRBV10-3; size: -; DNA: TGTGCCATCAGTGAACCCCTAGCGGCAGATACGCAGTATTTT; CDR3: CAISEPLAADTQYF
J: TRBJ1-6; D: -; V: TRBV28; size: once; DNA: TGTGCCAGCAGTTTATATGACAGAAATTCACCCCTCCACTTT; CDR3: CASSLYDRNSPLHF
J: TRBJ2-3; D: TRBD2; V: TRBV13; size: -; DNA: TGTGCCAGCAGCCCAGGGACTAGCGGGGGGCGAAGTAGCACAGATACGCAGTATTTT; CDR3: CASSPGTSGGRSSTDTQYF
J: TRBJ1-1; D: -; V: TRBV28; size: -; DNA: TGTGCCAGCAGTTTAAGTATCAGGGACACTGAAGCTTTCTTT; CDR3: CASSLSIRDTEAFF
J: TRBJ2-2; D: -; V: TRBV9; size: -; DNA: TGTGCCAGCAGTTCAGGGTCAAGGGAGCTGTTTTTT; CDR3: CASSSGSRELFF
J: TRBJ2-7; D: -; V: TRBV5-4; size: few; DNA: TGTGCCAGCAGCTTTGACAGGACCTACGAGCAGTACTTC; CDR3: CASSFDRTYEQYF
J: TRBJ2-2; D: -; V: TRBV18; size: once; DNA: TGTGCCAGCTCATCCCCGGACAGGAACACCGGGGAGCTGTTTTTT; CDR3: CASSSPDRNTGELFF
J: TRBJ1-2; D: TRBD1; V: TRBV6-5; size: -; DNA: TGTGCCAGCAGTCCCGGGACAGTCTATGGCTACACCTTC; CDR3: CASSPGTVYGYTF
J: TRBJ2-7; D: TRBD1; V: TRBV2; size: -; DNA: TGTGCCACCCGAGACAGGGTTTACGAGCAGTACTTC; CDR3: CATRDRVYEQYF
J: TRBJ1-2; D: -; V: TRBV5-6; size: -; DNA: TGTGCCAGCAGCTTGGGTTACCGCGAGGAGGGGTATGGCTACACCTTC; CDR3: CASSLGYREEGYGYTF
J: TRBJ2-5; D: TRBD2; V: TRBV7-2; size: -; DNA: TGTGCCAGCAGCTCAGCTAGCGGGGGGTTGGGGACCCAGTACTTC; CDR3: CASSSASGGLGTQYF
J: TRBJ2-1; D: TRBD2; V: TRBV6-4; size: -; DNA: TGTGCCAGCAGTGGACTAGCGGGGGGGCGGAATGAGCAGTTCTTC; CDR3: CASSGLAGGRNEQFF
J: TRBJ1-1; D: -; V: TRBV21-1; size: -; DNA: TGTGCCAGCAGCAAAATCGGCCCGGGCACTGAAGCTTTCTTT; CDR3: CASSKIGPGTEAFF
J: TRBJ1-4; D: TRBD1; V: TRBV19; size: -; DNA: TGTGCCAGTAGTGCGACAGGGAGTGGCAAACTGTTTTTT; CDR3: CASSATGSGKLFF
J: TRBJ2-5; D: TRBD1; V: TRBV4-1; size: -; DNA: TGCGCCAGCAGCCAAGTTTTGATGACAGGGATAGAGACCCAGTACTTC; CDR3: CASSQVLMTGIETQYF
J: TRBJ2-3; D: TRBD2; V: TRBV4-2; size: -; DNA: TGTGCCAGCAGCCACCAGCCACTAGCGGGGGAGAGCACAGATACGCAGTATTTT; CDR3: CASSHQPLAGESTDTQYF
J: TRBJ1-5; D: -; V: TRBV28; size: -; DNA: TGTGCCAGCACCGCAGGGAGGCAGCCCCAGCATTTT; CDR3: CASTAGRQPQHF
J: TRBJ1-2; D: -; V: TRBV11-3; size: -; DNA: TGTGCCAGCAGCTTAGAGGCCAGGGTAGCCTATGGCTACACCTTC; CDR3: CASSLEARVAYGYTF
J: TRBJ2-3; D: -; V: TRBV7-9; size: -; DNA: TGTGCCAGCAGCTTAGTCGGAGTAAGAAGCACAGATACGCAGTATTTT; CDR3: CASSLVGVRSTDTQYF
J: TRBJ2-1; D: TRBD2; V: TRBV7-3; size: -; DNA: TGTGCCAGCAGTCCATATGGACTAGCGGGGGTCCTAGTCAATGAGCAGTTCTTC; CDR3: CASSPYGLAGVLVNEQFF
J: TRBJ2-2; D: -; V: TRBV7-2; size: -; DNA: TGTGCCAGCAGCTTAGGTCCCCCTTTCGGTCGGTCGAACACCGGGGAGCTGTTTTTT; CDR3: CASSLGPPFGRSNTGELFF
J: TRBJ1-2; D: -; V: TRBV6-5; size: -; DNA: TGTGCCAGCAGTCTTAGGACAGAAAGTAACTATGGCTACACCTTC; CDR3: CASSLRTESNYGYTF
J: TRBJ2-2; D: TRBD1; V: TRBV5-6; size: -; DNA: TGTGCCAGCAGCAGGGGACAGGTGGGGAACACCGGGGAGCTGTTTTTT; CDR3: CASSRGQVGNTGELFF
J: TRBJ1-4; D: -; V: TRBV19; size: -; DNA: TGTGCCAGTAGTATGCCAGCGACGGCGCGGAAACTGTTTTTT; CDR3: CASSMPATARKLFF
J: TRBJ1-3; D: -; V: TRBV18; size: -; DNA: TGTGCCAGCTCACTGGGTGTGGCGGGATTCTCTGGAAACACCATATATTTT; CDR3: CASSLGVAGFSGNTIYF
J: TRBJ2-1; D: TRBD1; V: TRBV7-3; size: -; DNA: TGTGCCAGCAGCTCCACCGGACAGGGGGCATACAATGAGCAGTTCTTC; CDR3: CASSSTGQGAYNEQFF
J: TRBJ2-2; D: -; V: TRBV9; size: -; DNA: TGTGCCAGCAGCGTATCCGGTGTCCCCGGGGAGCTGTTTTTT; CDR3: CASSVSGVPGELFF